A selection of T cell receptor beta chains follows, all from one sample in a study of metastatic and nonmetastatic thyroid tumors. TCRdb re-analyzed the PCR reads using MiXCR. The data show more than 20,000 clones, 9.5% to 12% seen once. Input material: blood. The receptors shown here come from a female donor with papillary thyroid cancer or a benign thyroid nodule (not recorded which). Some clones in this sample may be carry-over from other donors' samples. The CDR3 runs from the conserved cysteine through the conserved F or W. D genes are given only for firm matches. Rows may omit the clone size; those that give it use once, few, many or a size class.

>TRBJ2-1|TRBD2|many|TRBV28
TGTGCCAGCAGTTCCCCGGGACTAGTTTACAATGAGCAGTTCTTC
CASSSPGLVYNEQFF
>TRBJ1-2|-|-|TRBV19
TGTGCCAGTTGTCTAAAACAGGATTCGCTCTATGGCTACACCTTC
CASCLKQDSLYGYTF
>TRBJ2-1|-|many|TRBV14
TGTGCCAGCAGCCAAAGCCACGGGGACTGGGAGCAGTTCTTC
CASSQSHGDWEQFF
>TRBJ1-1|-|many|TRBV7-9
TGTGCCAGCAACCGCATGAACACTGAAGCTTTCTTT
CASNRMNTEAFF
>TRBJ2-3|TRBD2|many|TRBV5-4
TGTGCCAGCAGCTTGGGACGGACTAGCGGGCGATCACACACAGATACGCAGTATTTT
CASSLGRTSGRSHTDTQYF
>TRBJ2-1|-|medium-sized|TRBV6-1
TGTGCCAGCTTGGCGAACTCCTACAATGAGCAGTTCTTC
CASLANSYNEQFF
>TRBJ1-2|-|many|TRBV5-6
TGTGCCAGCAGCTTCTCTCTTGGTGGCTACACCTTC
CASSFSLGGYTF
>TRBJ1-2|-|many|TRBV29-1
TGCAGCGTTGAAGATGCTGCCGAGAACTATGGCTACACCTTC
CSVEDAAENYGYTF
>TRBJ2-5|-|many|TRBV15
TGTGCCACCAGCAGGGATACGTTGATGGGAGGAGGCGAGACCCAGTACTTC
CATSRDTLMGGGETQYF
>TRBJ2-5|TRBD2|many|TRBV5-8
TGTGCCAGCAGCCGAGGACTAGTCCAAGAGACCCAGTACTTC
CASSRGLVQETQYF
>TRBJ2-1|TRBD2|few|TRBV6-1
TGTGCCAGCAGTGTGGTGACACCGGGACTAGCGGGAGGATGGCAGTTCTTC
CASSVVTPGLAGGWQFF
>TRBJ2-5|TRBD2|few|TRBV3-1
TGTGCCAGCAGCCAATGGAAACTAGCGGGAGAAGAGACCCAGTACTTC
CASSQWKLAGEETQYF
>TRBJ1-1|-|-|TRBV20-1
TGCAGTGCTAGAGATCCGGACGGAGGGAACACTGAAGCTTTCTTT
CSARDPDGGNTEAFF
>TRBJ2-1|TRBD1|once|TRBV4-1
TGCGACAGCAGCCAACACTTGAGGGGGCGTGAGCAGTTCTTC
CDSSQHLRGREQFF
>TRBJ2-3|TRBD2|medium-sized|TRBV27
TGTGCCAGCAGTCCCCCGGGACTAGCGAGCACAGATACGCAGTATTTT
CASSPPGLASTDTQYF
>TRBJ2-7|-|many|TRBV10-3
TGTGCCATCAGATCCACAGGAACCTACGAGCAGTACTTC
CAIRSTGTYEQYF
>TRBJ1-5|-|many|TRBV6-1
TGTGCCAGCAGTTTAAATAGCAATCAGCCCCAGCATTTT
CASSLNSNQPQHF
>TRBJ2-6|TRBD2|-|TRBV28
TGTGCCAGCAGTTTGGGTAGCGGGGGGGCCAACGTCCTGACTTTC
CASSLGSGGANVLTF
>TRBJ2-5|-|many|TRBV10-3
TGTGCCATCAGTGAGTACGGACCCCCGGATGGTGGAGAGACCCAGTACTTC
CAISEYGPPDGGETQYF
>TRBJ2-2|TRBD1|medium-sized|TRBV27
TGTGCCAGCAGTTTGGTAGGACAGGGTGGTGCCGGGGAGCTGTTTTTT
CASSLVGQGGAGELFF
>TRBJ1-2|TRBD1|few|TRBV19
TGTGCCAGTAGTCTCCGACAGGGGTCCTATGGCTACACCTTC
CASSLRQGSYGYTF
>TRBJ2-7|TRBD1|-|TRBV6-5
TGTGCCAGCAGTTACACAGGGGGCTCCTACTATCAGTACTTC
CASSYTGGSYYQYF
>TRBJ2-7|TRBD1|medium-sized|TRBV27
TGTGCCAGCAGCCTCCGGACAGGGGCGTCCTACGAGCAGTACTTC
CASSLRTGASYEQYF
>TRBJ2-1|TRBD2|many|TRBV7-9
TGTGCCAGCAGCCCCAGCGGGAGGCCGAACAATGAGCAGTTCTTC
CASSPSGRPNNEQFF
>TRBJ1-6|-|many|TRBV19
TGTGCCAGTAGTATGTTCGGGAGCTCCTATAATTCACCCCTCCACTTT
CASSMFGSSYNSPLHF
>TRBJ2-5|-|many|TRBV5-1
TGCGCCAGCAGCTCCGTAGAGGAGGAACAAGAGACCCAGTACTTC
CASSSVEEEQETQYF
>TRBJ2-5|-|many|TRBV6-6
TGTGCCAGCAGTTACTCGACAGGTTTAGAGACCCAGTACTTC
CASSYSTGLETQYF
>TRBJ2-1|TRBD2|many|TRBV20-1
TGCAGTGCTAGACCTAGCGGGAGTTTAAATGAGCAGTTCTTC
CSARPSGSLNEQFF
>TRBJ2-6|TRBD1|many|TRBV3-1
TGTGCCAGCAGCCCGGGACAGGAAACCAACGTCCTGACTTTC
CASSPGQETNVLTF
>TRBJ2-2|TRBD1|-|TRBV29-1
TGCAGCGCTTCCAGGGACAGGGAACGAGGCACCGGGGAGCTGTTTTTT
CSASRDRERGTGELFF
>TRBJ2-7|TRBD2|-|TRBV20-1
TGCAGTGCTAGGGCCACCCGTACTAGCGGAGATTACTACGAGCAGTACTTC
CSARATRTSGDYYEQYF
>TRBJ2-5|TRBD1|many|TRBV20-1
TGCAGTGCGAGGGGACAGGGCGTGACCCAGTACTTC
CSARGQGVTQYF